This T cell receptor (beta chain) was documented in a study of OX40 agonist ivuxolimab in advanced cancers. Study-level information: Dose-escalation cases comprised hepatocellular carcinoma, melanoma, renal cell or head and neck cancer. Three individuals attained partial responses, comprising one hepatocellular carcinoma case and two cutaneous melanoma cases. General study findings and limits: Clonal expansion by week 6 occurred in CD4+ and CD8+ blood T cells (at 0.1 to 3.0 mg/kg).

CDR1 and CDR2 (germline): SGDLS, YYNGEE. Trimming removed 4 bases at V and 1 base at J, with 11 bases between. This CDR3 has 15 residues. Assay used: immunoSEQ multiplex PCR; TCRdb lists only in-frame clones, some missing. The sample yields over 150,000 clones, 85% to 95% seen once. As for this clone: Its antigen is currently unknown.

The rearrangement joins TRBV9 to TRBJ2-2; D remains ambiguous. The sequence came from an adult with an advanced solid tumor such as melanoma, head and neck, liver or kidney cancer. The specimen was CD4+ or CD8+ T cells sorted from blood, collected in a trial of the OX40 agonist ivuxolimab. The CDR3 nucleotides read TGTGCCAGCAGCCCCTCCTCGGGGAACACCGGGGAGCTGTTTTTT. This translates into CASSPSSGNTGELFF.